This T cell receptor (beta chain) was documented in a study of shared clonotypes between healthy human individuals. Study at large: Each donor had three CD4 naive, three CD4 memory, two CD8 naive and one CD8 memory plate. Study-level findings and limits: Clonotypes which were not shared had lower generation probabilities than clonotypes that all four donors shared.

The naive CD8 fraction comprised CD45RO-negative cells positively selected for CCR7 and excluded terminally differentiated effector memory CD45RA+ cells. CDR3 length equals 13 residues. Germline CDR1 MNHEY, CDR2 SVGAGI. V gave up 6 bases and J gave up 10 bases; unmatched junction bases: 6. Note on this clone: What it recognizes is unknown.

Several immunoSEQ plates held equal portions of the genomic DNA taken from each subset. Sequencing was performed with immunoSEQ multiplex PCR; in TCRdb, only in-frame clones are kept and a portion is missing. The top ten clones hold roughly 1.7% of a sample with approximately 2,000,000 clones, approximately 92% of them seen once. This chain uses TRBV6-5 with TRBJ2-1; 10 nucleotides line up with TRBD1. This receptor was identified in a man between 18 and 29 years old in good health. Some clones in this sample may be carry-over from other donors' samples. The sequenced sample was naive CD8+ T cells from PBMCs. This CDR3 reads CASRGQGVNEQFF. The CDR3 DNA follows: TGTGCCAGCAGAGGACAGGGGGTCAACGAGCAGTTCTTC.